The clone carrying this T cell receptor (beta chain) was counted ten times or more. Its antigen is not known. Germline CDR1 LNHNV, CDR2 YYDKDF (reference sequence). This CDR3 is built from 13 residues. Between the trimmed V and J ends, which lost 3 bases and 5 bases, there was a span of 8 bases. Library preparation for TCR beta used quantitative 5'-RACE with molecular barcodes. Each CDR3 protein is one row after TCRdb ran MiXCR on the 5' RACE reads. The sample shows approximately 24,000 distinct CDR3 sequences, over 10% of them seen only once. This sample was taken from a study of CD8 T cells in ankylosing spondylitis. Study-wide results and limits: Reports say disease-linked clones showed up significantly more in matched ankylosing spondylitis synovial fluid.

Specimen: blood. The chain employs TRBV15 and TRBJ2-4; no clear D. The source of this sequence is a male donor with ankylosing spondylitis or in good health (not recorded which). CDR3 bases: TGTGCCACCAGCAGCCGATATGAAAACATTCAGTACTTC. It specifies CATSSRYENIQYF.